The next 2 T cell receptor beta chains were all read from a single sample in a study of graft-versus-host responses after intestinal transplantation. Their antigen targets remain unknown. Data came from immunoSEQ multiplex PCR; TCRdb stores just in-frame clones and leaves some out. The sample carries about 73,000 clones, 85% to 90% recorded once. This specimen consisted of unstimulated CD8+ T cells sorted from spleen or lymph node cells, obtained before transplant. These receptors came from a human donor who was the organ donor for an intestinal transplant.

V usage is TRBV2 and J usage is TRBJ1-1; D is unresolved. There are 13 residues in the CDR3. V shed 4 bases and J shed 2 bases, with 8 bases lying between them. Germline values: CDR1 SNHLY, CDR2 FYNNEI. DNA for the CDR3: TGTGCCAGCAGTGTTACAGAAAACACTGAAGCTTTCTTT. Its protein product is CASSVTENTEAFF.

This clone was counted between two and nine times. This sample includes further DNA sequences coding for the same CDR3. The rearrangement joins TRBV4-3 to TRBJ2-6; TRBD2 might be the D (6 bases). There are 16 residues in the CDR3. The germline CDR1 and CDR2 sequences are LGHNA and YSLEER. V was cut by 0 bases and J by 2 bases, with 8 bases left in between. Here the CDR3 DNA reads TGCGCCAGCAGCCAAGACCCTAGCGCTGGGGCCAACGTCCTGACTTTC. Amino acids: CASSQDPSAGANVLTF.